The 3 T cell receptor beta chains below all came from one sample that was sequenced in a study of blood T cell repertoires in COVID-19. Profiling relied on immunoSEQ multiplex PCR, and the TCRdb table lists in-frame clones only, not all of them. The profile covers 84,000 or so clones, with 81% appearing a single time and more than 10% taken by the ten largest. The sample was peripheral blood. These receptors came from a human donor in a cohort sampled during active COVID-19.

This chain links TRBV5-1 with TRBJ2-7, with D possibly matching TRBD1 (6 bases). Germline V gives CDR1 SGHRS, CDR2 YFSETQ. CDR3 size: 15 residues. The ends were cut back, 0 bases at V and 3 bases at J, with 13 bases in the middle. In DNA form, the CDR3 reads TGCGCCAGCAGCTTGGTTGGGACAAGGGACTACGAGCAGTACTTC. This codes for CASSLVGTRDYEQYF.

The chain uses TRBV6-4 and TRBJ1-6, with D tentatively TRBD1 (6 bases). Trimming took 4 bases from V and 10 from J, leaving 17 bases between them. The CDR3 is 15 residues long. Germline CDR1 reads MRHNA; CDR2 reads SNTAGT. Here the CDR3 reads CASSATGDVGSPLHF. The CDR3 nucleotides read TGTGCCAGCAGTGCGACAGGAGACGTAGGCTCACCCCTCCACTTT.

This rearrangement joins TRBV4-1 to TRBJ2-7, with D possibly matching TRBD2 (5 bases). The CDR3 spans 14 residues. V shed 0 bases and J shed 7 bases, with 13 bases lying between them. CDR1 is MGHRA and CDR2 is YSYEKL in the germline V gene. In nucleotides, the CDR3 is TGCGCCAGCAGCCAAGATTACAGCGGTGGGGAGCAGTACTTC. It encodes CASSQDYSGGEQYF.